The 10 T cell receptor beta chains below were found in one sample sequenced in a study of cytomegalovirus exposure and HLA in healthy donors. PCR used 60 Vbeta primers and 13 Jbeta primers. Sequencing was performed with immunoSEQ multiplex PCR; in TCRdb, only in-frame clones are kept and a portion is missing. The sample carries about 110,000 clones, more than 70% recorded once. The sample consisted of PBMCs. The receptors shown here come from a young man in good health and CMV-seronegative.

The rearrangement joins TRBV5-1 to TRBJ2-4, with a tentative D call TRBD2 (6 bases). CDR1 and CDR2 from the germline V gene are SGHRS and YFSETQ. Trimming left V 3 bases short and J 7 bases short, with 20 bases between. This CDR3 has 16 amino acids. In DNA, the CDR3 is TGCGCCAGCAGCTCTCCTTCCGGGAGCGAGGGGAACATTCAGTACTTC. Translated: CASSSPSGSEGNIQYF.

The chain joins TRBV19 to TRBJ2-2, with unresolved D. Germline CDR1 reads LNHDA; CDR2 reads SQIVND (reference sequence). Between the trimmed V and J ends, which lost 8 bases and 3 bases, there was a span of 4 bases. The CDR3 covers 11 residues. CDR3 in DNA: TGTGCCAGTTCAGACACCGGGGAGCTGTTTTTT. Amino acid sequence: CASSDTGELFF.

The rearrangement uses TRBV7-3 and TRBJ2-5; 12 nucleotides agree with TRBD2. There are 16 residues in the CDR3. Germline V gene sequence: CDR1 SGHTA, CDR2 FQGTGA. The trim removed 5 bases at V and 0 bases at J, leaving 4 bases unmatched. CDR3 sequence (DNA): TGTGCCAGCAGCCCTGGGACTAGCGGGCACCAAGAGACCCAGTACTTC. Translating gives CASSPGTSGHQETQYF.

This chain uses TRBV2 with TRBJ2-1, with a weak D call TRBD2 (6 bases). This CDR3 spans 13 amino acids. With 6 bases removed from V and 8 bases from J, the gap between germline ends came to 14 bases. Per germline, CDR1 SNHLY and CDR2 FYNNEI. The CDR3 region has the DNA TGTGCCAGCAGGTTGGAGGGGATCGATGAGCAGTTCTTC. Translating it yields CASRLEGIDEQFF.

The genes are TRBV7-9 and TRBJ2-3; 8 nucleotides line up with TRBD2. V dropped 3 bases and J dropped 2; count of bases not matched to a gene: 7. Germline loops: CDR1 SEHNR, CDR2 FQNEAQ (reference sequence). This CDR3 is 16 amino acids long. This CDR3 reads CASSFGLAGFTDTQYF. CDR3 in DNA: TGTGCCAGCAGCTTCGGATTAGCGGGGTTCACAGATACGCAGTATTTT.

J is TRBJ1-1 and V is TRBV7-9; D unresolved. Trimming left V 5 bases short and J 1 base short, with 11 bases between. In germline, CDR1 is SEHNR, CDR2 FQNEAQ (reference sequence). This CDR3 comprises 14 residues. CDR3 bases: TGTGCCAGCAGCCCCTTGGGAGGGAACACTGAAGCTTTCTTT. Residues: CASSPLGGNTEAFF. The whole variable domain, filled in from reference TRBV7-9 and TRBJ1-1, reads DTGVSQNPRHKITKRGQNVTFRCDPISEHNRLYWYRQTLGQGPEFLTYFQNEAQLEKSRLLSDRFSAERPKGSFSTLEIQRTEQGDSAMYLCASSPLGGNTEAFFGQGTRLTVV.

This chain links TRBV4-2 with TRBJ2-2; 8 nucleotides agree with TRBD2. Per the germline V gene, CDR1 is LGHNA and CDR2 is YNFKEQ. V was pared by 1 base and J by 1 base, with 5 bases of the junction left unmatched. The CDR3 spans 17 residues. CDR3 DNA: TGTGCCAGCAGCCAAGTCGCAGCGGGGGAGAACACCGGGGAGCTGTTTTTT. Translated, it gives CASSQVAAGENTGELFF.

The gene calls are TRBV27 and TRBJ1-1; D unclear. The CDR3 contains 14 residues. V was trimmed by 4 bases and J by 2 bases, leaving 11 bases between them. The germline V gene encodes CDR1 MNHEY and CDR2 SMNVEV (reference sequence). CDR3 protein: CASSYSRLNTEAFF. The CDR3 nucleotides are TGTGCCAGCAGTTACTCCAGGCTTAACACTGAAGCTTTCTTT.

The chain uses TRBV9 and TRBJ2-1; D is unresolved. Trimming took off 4 bases at V and 10 bases at J, with 15 bases between the two ends. The length of the CDR3 is 13 residues. Germline CDR1 SGDLS, CDR2 YYNGEE. CDR3 bases: TGTGCCAGCAGCTTCCCGTCGGGTCGAGAGCAGTTCTTC. This codes for CASSFPSGREQFF.

The gene calls are TRBV19 and TRBJ2-5, with 9 bases fitting TRBD1. J was trimmed by 5 bases and V by 4 bases; bases with no gene match: 8. The germline CDR1 and CDR2 sequences are LNHDA and SQIVND (reference sequence). CDR3 size: 15 residues. The CDR3 bases are TGTGCCAGTAGTACGGGACAGGGTCGGAGGGAGACCCAGTACTTC. Protein: CASSTGQGRRETQYF.